This is a list of T cell receptor beta chains from one sample in a study of T cells in Graves' hyperthyroidism and ophthalmopathy. MiXCR was run by TCRdb on the multiplex PCR reads, yielding one entry per CDR3 protein. The sample consists of some 650,000 distinct CDR3 sequences, more than 15% of them appearing once. Material: blood. The source is a woman aged 40 to 49 with Graves' ophthalmopathy. Each CDR3 is given with its conserved first and last residue. A D gene is named only where the DNA matches it firmly. Clone size, where shown, is once, few, many, or a class for clones that have expanded.

len: 15
d_gene: TRBD1
abundance: many
j_gene: TRBJ1-5
v_gene: TRBV20-1
CDR3aa: CSARRGTGRNQPQHF
CDR3nt: TGCAGTGCTAGAAGGGGGACAGGGCGCAATCAGCCCCAGCATTTT

len: 12
d_gene: .
abundance: few
j_gene: TRBJ2-2
v_gene: TRBV29-1
CDR3aa: CSAPTVTGELFF
CDR3nt: TGCAGCGCCCCGACAGTCACCGGGGAGCTGTTTTTT

len: 17
d_gene: .
abundance: .
j_gene: TRBJ2-1
v_gene: TRBV24-1
CDR3aa: CATSDGFLASSYNEQFF
CDR3nt: TGTGCCACCAGTGACGGCTTCCTAGCGAGCTCCTACAATGAGCAGTTCTTC

len: 12
d_gene: .
abundance: few
j_gene: TRBJ2-2
v_gene: TRBV28
CDR3aa: CATQTDTGELFF
CDR3nt: TGTGCCACTCAGACTGATACCGGGGAGCTGTTTTTT

len: 13
d_gene: TRBD1
abundance: many
j_gene: TRBJ2-7
v_gene: TRBV6-2/TRBV6-3
CDR3aa: CASSRGQAYEQYF
CDR3nt: TGTGCCAGCAGTAGGGGACAGGCCTACGAGCAGTACTTC

len: 13
d_gene: .
abundance: few
j_gene: TRBJ1-2
v_gene: TRBV12-3/TRBV12-4
CDR3aa: CASNRLVTGGYTF
CDR3nt: TGTGCCAGCAACCGACTAGTGACGGGTGGCTACACCTTC

len: 15
d_gene: .
abundance: few
j_gene: TRBJ1-2
v_gene: TRBV7-2
CDR3aa: CASSPVGVSGYGYTF
CDR3nt: TGTGCCAGCAGCCCCGTTGGGGTTTCCGGCTATGGCTACACCTTC

len: 13
d_gene: .
abundance: many
j_gene: TRBJ2-7
v_gene: TRBV30
CDR3aa: CAWSDREPYEQYF
CDR3nt: TGTGCCTGGAGTGACAGGGAACCCTACGAGCAGTACTTC

len: 14
d_gene: TRBD1
abundance: few
j_gene: TRBJ1-6
v_gene: TRBV10-3
CDR3aa: CAISGGQGESPLHF
CDR3nt: TGTGCCATCAGTGGGGGACAGGGGGAATCACCCCTCCACTTT

len: 12
d_gene: .
abundance: .
j_gene: TRBJ2-2
v_gene: TRBV7-4
CDR3aa: CASSFGTRELFF
CDR3nt: TGTGCCAGCAGCTTCGGGACCCGGGAGCTGTTTTTT

len: 15
d_gene: .
abundance: few
j_gene: TRBJ1-1
v_gene: TRBV12-3/TRBV12-4
CDR3aa: CASSFVSAVNTEAFF
CDR3nt: TGTGCCAGCAGTTTTGTTTCCGCGGTGAACACTGAAGCTTTCTTT

len: 14
d_gene: .
abundance: .
j_gene: TRBJ1-6
v_gene: TRBV3-1
CDR3aa: CASSRRRDNSPLHF
CDR3nt: TGTGCCAGCAGCCGGCGCAGGGATAATTCACCCCTCCACTTT

len: 17
d_gene: .
abundance: many
j_gene: TRBJ2-3
v_gene: TRBV20-1
CDR3aa: CSASMLAKSGGTDTQYF
CDR3nt: TGCAGTGCTAGTATGCTAGCTAAGAGTGGGGGCACAGATACGCAGTATTTT

len: 11
d_gene: .
abundance: .
j_gene: TRBJ1-1
v_gene: TRBV19
CDR3aa: CASSIDTEAFF
CDR3nt: TGTGCCAGTAGTATAGACACTGAAGCTTTCTTT